Listed below are T cell receptor beta chains from one sample, sequenced in a study of blood T cell repertoires in COVID-19. Data came from immunoSEQ multiplex PCR; TCRdb stores just in-frame clones and leaves some out. The sample consists of some 50,000 clones, roughly 89% of them appearing once. The material sequenced was peripheral blood. These receptors were obtained from a man aged 50 to 60 with acute or convalescent COVID-19. The CDR3 runs from the conserved cysteine through the conserved F or W. The D gene is left open where the match is weak. Size is omitted from some rows. Given values are once, few, many or a class for expanded clones.

clone size	V gene	J gene	D gene	CDR3 DNA	CDR3 protein
.	TRBV3-1/TRBV3-2	TRBJ1-5	.	TGTGCCAGCAGCCAATTCAGCAGGGGCCAGCCCCAGCATTTT	CASSQFSRGQPQHF
.	TRBV28	TRBJ1-2	.	TGTGCCAGCAGTACCGGGGGGCCGGGGTATGGCTACACCTTC	CASSTGGPGYGYTF
.	TRBV5-1	TRBJ2-1	TRBD2	TGCGCCAGCAGCTTGGCTCGGCGGGGGGCCGCCGGTTATGAGCAGTTCTTC	CASSLARRGAAGYEQFF
.	TRBV2	TRBJ1-5	.	TGTGCCAGTAGACTGCATAGCAATCAGCCCCAGCATTTT	CASRLHSNQPQHF
.	TRBV11-2	TRBJ2-7	TRBD1	TGTGCCAGCAGCTTGCAGACAGGGGGCATCTCCTACGAGCAGTACTTC	CASSLQTGGISYEQYF
.	TRBV28	TRBJ2-7	.	TGTGCCAGCAGTTTAGGTAGCAACTACGAGCAGTACTTC	CASSLGSNYEQYF
.	TRBV6-4	TRBJ1-6	.	TGTGCCAGCAGAAAGGAGGGTCAAATAAATTCACCCCTCCACTTT	CASRKEGQINSPLHF
.	TRBV7-2	TRBJ1-3	.	TGTGCCAGCAGCTTAACTGGTGGGGCGAACTCTGGAAACACCATATATTTT	CASSLTGGANSGNTIYF
.	TRBV28	TRBJ1-5	.	TGTGCCAGCACTCACAGTTATAGCAATCAGCCCCAGCATTTT	CASTHSYSNQPQHF
.	TRBV28	TRBJ2-7	.	TGTGCCAGCAGCACAGGGATCAGAGAGCAGTACTTC	CASSTGIREQYF
.	TRBV3-1/TRBV3-2	TRBJ1-2	.	TGTGTCAGCAGCCAAGGTCACAGGGACTATGGCTACACCTTC	CVSSQGHRDYGYTF
.	TRBV28	TRBJ1-2	.	TGTGCCAGCAGTCTGGGAGTCTATGGCTACACCTTC	CASSLGVYGYTF
once	TRBV18	TRBJ1-3	.	TGTGCCAGCTCACCAGACAGCTCTGGAAACACCATATATTTT	CASSPDSSGNTIYF
once	TRBV19	TRBJ1-3	.	TGTGCCAGTAGTGCGGACAGCCTCTCTGGAAACACCATATATTTT	CASSADSLSGNTIYF
once	TRBV7-2	TRBJ2-7	TRBD2	TGTGCCAGCAGCTTAGCCGGGACTAGCGGGGGTGACGAGCAGTACTTC	CASSLAGTSGGDEQYF
.	TRBV15	TRBJ2-6	.	TGTGCCACCAGCAGAGAGCCCTTCTCGCGGGCTGGGGCCAACGTCCTGACTTTC	CATSREPFSRAGANVLTF
.	TRBV24-1	TRBJ2-5	TRBD2	TGTGCCACCAGTGGGGGATTCGGCCGACTCGGACTAGCGGGCCAAGAGACCCAGTACTTC	CATSGGFGRLGLAGQETQYF
.	TRBV9	TRBJ1-3	TRBD1	TGTGCCAGCAGCCGGGGACAGAACTCTGGAAACACCATATATTTT	CASSRGQNSGNTIYF
.	TRBV3-1/TRBV3-2	TRBJ1-5	.	TGTGCCAGCAGCCAAGGGGGGGATCAGCCCCAGCATTTT	CASSQGGDQPQHF
.	TRBV6-5	TRBJ1-5	.	TGTGCCAGCATTCCTAGCAGCAATCAGCCCCAGCATTTT	CASIPSSNQPQHF
.	TRBV2	TRBJ1-4	.	TGTGCCAGCAGTGCGCGGGGGCGACGAATAACTAATGAAAAACTGTTTTTT	CASSARGRRITNEKLFF
.	TRBV19	TRBJ2-7	TRBD1	TGTGCCAGTAGTATAGACGACAGGGGCTACGAGCAGTACTTC	CASSIDDRGYEQYF
.	TRBV24-1	TRBJ2-5	.	TGTGCCACCAGTGATCCCCAGGGGATAGGGGAGACCCAGTACTTC	CATSDPQGIGETQYF
.	TRBV6-5	TRBJ2-1	TRBD2	TGTGCCAGCAGTTCCAACCCCCTAGCGGATGAGCAGTTCTTC	CASSSNPLADEQFF
.	TRBV27	TRBJ2-3	.	TGTGCCAGCAGTCCTCGGTCCCGGTGGGATACGCAGTATTTT	CASSPRSRWDTQYF
.	TRBV24-1	TRBJ2-5	TRBD2	TGTGCCACCAGTGGGAGGGGGTGGACTAGCGATGAGGAGACCCAGTACTTC	CATSGRGWTSDEETQYF
few	TRBV19	TRBJ1-3	TRBD1	TGTGCCAGTAGTATGGGACAGGGGGCCATATATTTT	CASSMGQGAIYF
.	TRBV7-9	TRBJ2-7	.	TGTGCCAGCAGCTTAAGTCCGACGGGGGAGTACTTC	CASSLSPTGEYF